The clone carrying this TCR beta chain was detected ten times or more. This specimen comes from a study of blood T cell repertoires in COVID-19. There are 16 residues in the CDR3. J gave up 5 bases and V 4 bases, and 12 bases lay outside the gene matches. The germline CDR1 and CDR2 sequences are MNHEY and SVGEGT. Libraries were prepared by immunoSEQ multiplex PCR; TCRdb keeps only in-frame clonotypes and omits some of them. The table shows hundreds of thousands of clones, with about 87% occurring only once. The receptor was isolated from a woman aged 50 to 60 with COVID-19, enrolled during active disease. This rearrangement joins TRBV6-2 or TRBV6-3 to TRBJ2-7; 9 bases match TRBD2. The specimen was peripheral blood. The CDR3 loop reads CASSSPHLAGADEQYF. DNA for the CDR3: TGTGCCAGCAGTTCTCCCCATTTAGCGGGAGCAGACGAGCAGTACTTC.